This T cell receptor beta chain derives from a study of blood T cell repertoires in COVID-19. In the authors' methods: It was from reference gene primer amplification that nucleated cell counts were estimated. TCRdb's copy holds only in-frame clones and misses some; the assay was immunoSEQ multiplex PCR. That table furnishes V, J and clone size, whereas the DNA furnished D and trimming. Here the sample spans fewer than 350,000 clones, 70% to 90% being singletons. V was cut by 4 bases and J by 5 bases, with 15 bases left in between. CDR1 and CDR2 (germline): SGHDT, YYEEEE. The CDR3 is made up of 14 amino acids. Seattle enrolled patients during active infection and tracked them longitudinally.

The chain combines TRBV5-6 with TRBJ1-2; TRBD1 might be the D (6 bases). This sequence originates from a woman aged 25 to 39 with COVID-19, enrolled during active disease. The sample taken for sequencing was peripheral blood. CDR3 sequence (DNA): TGTGCCAGCAGCCTGACGGGACAAGGGTATGGCTACACCTTC. Protein sequence: CASSLTGQGYGYTF.